One TCR beta chain is described in this entry. The sample belongs to a study of blood T cell repertoires in COVID-19. Study information: Sample material is recorded as cDNA or gDNA derived from T cells, B-cell-depleted T cells, or PBMCs.

Authors' data handling: Reference gene primer amplification gave estimated nucleated cell counts. The table came from immunoSEQ multiplex PCR; TCRdb's copy has only in-frame clones and leaves some out. V, J and clone size were drawn from that table, and D and trimming were deduced from the DNA. The table lists approximately 180,000 clones, approximately 83% of them singletons. The ends were cut back, 7 bases at V and 3 bases at J, with 19 bases in the middle. Germline-derived CDR1 and CDR2 are MDHEN and SYDVKM. This CDR3 has 16 residues. V gene TRBV28 combines with J gene TRBJ1-5; tentatively, D is TRBD1 (6 bases). Source material: peripheral blood. This sequence originates from a man aged 60 to 75 with acute or convalescent COVID-19. The CDR3 spells CASITLGGAVNQPQHF. CDR3 DNA sequence: TGTGCCAGCATCACCCTCGGGGGGGCGGTCAATCAGCCCCAGCATTTT.